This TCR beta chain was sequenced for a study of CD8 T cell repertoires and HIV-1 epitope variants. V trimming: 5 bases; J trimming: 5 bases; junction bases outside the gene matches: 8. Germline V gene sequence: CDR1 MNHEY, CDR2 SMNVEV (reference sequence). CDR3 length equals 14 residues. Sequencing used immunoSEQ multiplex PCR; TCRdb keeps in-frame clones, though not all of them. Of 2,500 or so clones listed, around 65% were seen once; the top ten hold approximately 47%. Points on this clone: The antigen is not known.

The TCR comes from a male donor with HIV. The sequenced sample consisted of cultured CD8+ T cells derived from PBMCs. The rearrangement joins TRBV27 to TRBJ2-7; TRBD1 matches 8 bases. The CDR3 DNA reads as TGTGCCAGCAGTCCGGGACAGGTGCTACACGAGCAGTACTTC. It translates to CASSPGQVLHEQYF.